This TCR beta chain is from a study of T-cell reconstitution after alpha-beta-depleted transplantation in children. Unique molecular identifiers were incorporated into the prepared TCRbeta library. TCRdb analysed the PCR reads with MiXCR anew, one entry per CDR3 protein. The sample yields approximately 640,000 distinct CDR3 sequences, roughly 15% seen once. The sequenced sample was PBMCs from the stem cell graft donor, obtained from the stem cell graft. This TCR derives from a human donor who donated a stem cell graft to a child with acute myeloid leukemia.

The CDR3 reads CAWSVNTGELFF. The DNA of the CDR3 is TGTGCCTGGAGTGTAAACACCGGGGAGCTGTTTTTT. This chain connects TRBV30 to TRBJ2-2; D is undetermined. V gave up 0 bases and J gave up 2 bases, with 1 base separating them. There are 12 residues in the CDR3. Germline V gives CDR1 GTSNPN, CDR2 SVGIG (reference sequence).